The 22 T cell receptor beta chains in this list originate from one sample, sequenced in a study of a mutant IDH1 vaccine in newly diagnosed glioma. No antigen has been assigned to these receptors. Time point reported: week 5, during vaccination. Vaccination comprised doses that each held 300 ug of mutant IDH1 20-mer peptide, plus topical imiquimod. TCRdb's table, derived via immunoSEQ multiplex PCR, lists solely in-frame clones and lacks some. The sample has nearly 55,000 clones, around 81% seen once. Material: PBMCs, obtained from a glioma patient whose treatment included an IDH1 peptide vaccine. The receptors derive from a man younger than 45 with glioma.

The rearrangement joins TRBV28 to TRBJ1-2, with D tentatively TRBD1 (6 bases). V lost 6 bases and J 6 bases, leaving 20 bases between the germline ends. The germline CDR1 and CDR2 sequences are MDHEN and SYDVKM. The CDR3 runs 15 residues. The CDR3 coding sequence is TGTGCCAGCAGCCCCGCCGGAACAGGGCTTCATGGCTACACCTTC. It is translated as CASSPAGTGLHGYTF.

The rearrangement links TRBV5-1 to TRBJ2-7; 7 nucleotides agree with TRBD2. The CDR3 is 14 amino acids. V shed 2 bases, J shed 4 bases, and the junction held 6 bases outside the gene matches. Germline V lookup: CDR1 SGHRS, CDR2 YFSETQ. CDR3: CASSFGAGSYEQYF. CDR3 coding DNA: TGCGCCAGCAGCTTTGGAGCGGGGTCGTACGAGCAGTACTTC.

The chain uses TRBV2 and TRBJ2-5; TRBD1 aligns across 7 bases. The CDR3 is 12 amino acids. Germline loops: CDR1 SNHLY, CDR2 FYNNEI. The V gene end was trimmed by 3 bases and the J gene end by 11 bases; junction bases not matched to a gene: 6. The CDR3 loop is CASSEQGVEQYF. CDR3 in DNA: TGTGCCAGCAGTGAGCAGGGGGTTGAGCAGTACTTC.

The gene calls are TRBV2 and TRBJ1-2, with TRBD1 as a possible D gene (5 bases). This CDR3 has 16 residues. Germline V gene sequence: CDR1 SNHLY, CDR2 FYNNEI. Trimming removed 6 bases at V and 0 bases at J, with 17 bases between. For the CDR3, the DNA is TGTGCCAGCAGGGGGACTCGAATGGTGACTAACTATGGCTACACCTTC. Its translation: CASRGTRMVTNYGYTF. The full variable domain, its missing parts supplied by reference TRBV2 and TRBJ1-2, is EPEVTQTPSHQVTQMGQEVILRCVPISNHLYFYWYRQILGQKVEFLVSFYNNEISEKSEIFDDQFSVERPDGSNFTLKIRSTKLEDSAMYFCASRGTRMVTNYGYTFGSGTRLTVV.

This chain links TRBV7-4 with TRBJ2-5; 11 nucleotides align to TRBD2. V trimming: 2 bases; J trimming: 5 bases; junction bases outside the gene matches: 1. The germline CDR1 and CDR2 sequences are SGHVT and SQSDAQ. This CDR3 comprises 14 residues. CDR3 DNA sequence: TGTGCCAGCAGCTTACCTAGCGGGGGGGAGACCCAGTACTTC. This gives the protein CASSLPSGGETQYF.

The V gene is TRBV19, the J gene TRBJ1-2; unclear D gene. Trimming shortened V by 1 base and J by 4 bases, and 13 bases separated the two germline ends. The CDR3 covers 15 residues. The germline V gene has CDR1 LNHDA and CDR2 SQIVND (reference sequence). CDR3 in DNA: TGTGCCAGTAGTATAGGCTTGACACTAGCCTATGGCTACACCTTC. As protein: CASSIGLTLAYGYTF.

The genes are TRBV7-9 and TRBJ2-7; D is undetermined. Trimming left V 7 bases short and J 0 bases short, with 13 bases between. This CDR3 comprises 14 residues. Germline lookup yields CDR1 SEHNR and CDR2 FQNEAQ (reference sequence). CDR3 bases: TGTGCCAGCACCTCGGGCTCACTCTCCTACGAGCAGTACTTC. Amino acid sequence: CASTSGSLSYEQYF.

The rearrangement uses TRBV9 and TRBJ2-7, with 9 bases fitting TRBD1. V lost 0 bases and J lost 4; bases outside the gene matches: 8. Germline V CDR1 and CDR2: SGDLS, YYNGEE. The CDR3 spans 16 residues. The CDR3 nucleotides are TGTGCCAGCAGCGTAGCTATGGGGACAGGGCGATACGAGCAGTACTTC. This gives the protein CASSVAMGTGRYEQYF.

V gene TRBV2 combines with J gene TRBJ2-3; D unresolved. The CDR3 loop spans 13 amino acids. CDR1 and CDR2 from the germline V gene are SNHLY and FYNNEI. V dropped 7 bases and J dropped 0 bases, with 8 bases sitting between them. The CDR3 nucleotides are TGTGCCAGCATGGGATCTAGCACAGATACGCAGTATTTT. Its translation: CASMGSSTDTQYF.

A few counts support this clone. The chain couples TRBV30 to TRBJ1-1; D is unclear. The CDR3 consists of 12 residues. V lost 1 base and J 12 bases, leaving 15 bases between the germline ends. The germline V gene has CDR1 GTSNPN and CDR2 SVGIG (reference sequence). For the CDR3, the DNA is TGTGCCTGGAGTGAGGACGCGCTGGAAACTTTCTTT. It yields the protein CAWSEDALETFF.

This clone occurred once. J is TRBJ2-3 and V is TRBV6-6; possible D gene TRBD2, 5 bases. The CDR3 sequence is 16 residues long. V dropped 2 bases and J dropped 4 bases, with 16 bases sitting between them. The germline V gene has CDR1 MNHNY and CDR2 SVGAGI (reference sequence). The CDR3 nucleotides read TGTGCCAGCAGTTACGGGAGATTTCTGTTCTCAGATACGCAGTATTTT. Translation gives CASSYGRFLFSDTQYF.

The chain couples TRBV28 to TRBJ2-7; 7 bases align to TRBD1. This CDR3 is built from 14 residues. Unmatched junction bases numbered 2, after V lost 0 bases and J lost 3 bases. Germline CDR1 MDHEN, CDR2 SYDVKM. The CDR3 nucleotides are TGTGCCAGCAGTTTATGGCAGGGGGACTACGAGCAGTACTTC. This sequence encodes CASSLWQGDYEQYF.

This chain links TRBV9 with TRBJ2-7; TRBD1 matches at 7 bases. Losses at the gene ends were 4 bases for V and 2 bases for J; bases not matched to a gene: 6. The CDR3 consists of 14 residues. Germline V gene lookup returns CDR1 SGDLS and CDR2 YYNGEE. CDR3 in DNA: TGTGCCAGCAGCCCTCGGGACAGCGCCTACGAGCAGTACTTC. Translating gives CASSPRDSAYEQYF.

The chain carries TRBV2 and TRBJ1-2; TRBD1 is a possible D gene (5 bases). The germline gives CDR1 SNHLY, CDR2 FYNNEI. The CDR3 has 13 amino acids. V was clipped by 4 bases and J by 5 bases, with 11 bases between them. The CDR3 coding sequence is TGTGCCAGCAGTGCGGACAAAAGATATGGCTACACCTTC. It codes for CASSADKRYGYTF.

This clone was seen just once. The J gene is TRBJ2-3, the V gene TRBV20-1; D is possibly TRBD1 (5 bases). Germline assignment: CDR1 DFQATT and CDR2 SNEGSKA (reference sequence). The V end lost 7 bases, the J end lost 4 bases, and 9 bases lay between the germline ends. The CDR3 spans 11 residues. CDR3 sequence: CSVGVPDTQYF. CDR3 coding DNA: TGCAGTGTAGGGGTCCCAGATACGCAGTATTTT.

This chain links TRBV4-2 with TRBJ2-7, with a possible D match to TRBD1 (6 bases). Germline V lookup: CDR1 LGHNA, CDR2 YNFKEQ. Trimming took 0 bases from V and 4 from J, leaving 13 bases between them. The CDR3 loop spans 15 amino acids. For the CDR3, the DNA is TGTGCCAGCAGCCAAGATGGGGCAGGGGAGTACGAGCAGTACTTC. Translated, it gives CASSQDGAGEYEQYF.

The chain links TRBV11-3 to TRBJ2-3, with 11 bases fitting TRBD2. Germline V lookup: CDR1 SGHNT, CDR2 YENEEA. The CDR3 totals 17 residues. V trimming: 4 bases; J trimming: 0 bases; junction bases outside the gene matches: 6. CDR3 protein: CASSSGTSGSSTDTQYF. The CDR3 coding sequence is TGTGCCAGCAGCTCCGGGACTAGCGGATCTAGCACAGATACGCAGTATTTT.

The chain couples TRBV29-1 to TRBJ1-3; TRBD1 matches at 9 bases. Per germline, CDR1 SQVTM and CDR2 ANQGSEA. V lost 4 bases, J lost 0 bases, and 16 bases stayed unmatched. The CDR3 spans 19 residues. In nucleotides, the CDR3 is TGCAGCGTTGTACAGCGGGACAGGGTCTTTTTTAGCTCTGGAAACACCATATATTTT. This gives the protein CSVVQRDRVFFSSGNTIYF.

The chain couples TRBV19 to TRBJ2-7; D gene ambiguous. V dropped 10 bases and J dropped 2 bases, with 18 bases sitting between them. Germline V gene data show CDR1 as LNHDA and CDR2 as SQIVND (reference sequence). The CDR3 spans 14 residues. This CDR3 is CATKPVGSTYEQYF. CDR3 DNA: TGTGCCACTAAACCGGTAGGCAGCACCTACGAGCAGTACTTC.

The rearrangement uses TRBV7-6 and TRBJ2-7; 8 bases align to TRBD2. Looked up from germline, CDR1 is SGHVS and CDR2 is FNYEAQ. With 5 bases clipped from V and 3 bases from J, the junction kept 6 bases outside the gene matches. The CDR3 runs to 14 residues. The CDR3 DNA reads TGTGCCAGCAGCCACGGGGGGGCCGGCTACGAGCAGTACTTC. The encoded protein is CASSHGGAGYEQYF.

The chain employs TRBV12-5 and TRBJ2-1, with D possibly TRBD1 on 5 matching bases. The germline V and J ends were trimmed by 5 bases and 6 bases, with 17 bases remaining between them. The CDR3 length is 15 residues. The germline gives CDR1 LGHNT, CDR2 FRNRAP. This CDR3 is CASGLAAGLINEQFF. The CDR3 DNA sequence: TGTGCTAGTGGTCTGGCGGCAGGGCTGATCAATGAGCAGTTCTTC. Looking up the rest from reference TRBV12-5 and TRBJ2-1 gives the full variable domain: DARVTQTPRHKVTEMGQEVTMRCQPILGHNTVFWYRQTMMQGLELLAYFRNRAPLDDSGMPKDRFSAEMPDATLATLKIQPSEPRDSAVYFCASGLAAGLINEQFFGPGTRLTVL.

The rearrangement joins TRBV19 to TRBJ1-4; 9 bases are a match to TRBD1. The CDR3 has 15 amino acids. Unmatched junction bases numbered 10, after V lost 6 bases and J lost 8 bases. CDR1 and CDR2 (germline): LNHDA, SQIVND (reference sequence). DNA for the CDR3: TGTGCCAGTAGGATGCGACAGGGGGGAAAGGAAAAACTGTTTTTT. Amino acid sequence: CASRMRQGGKEKLFF.